Shown below are 17 T cell receptor beta chains from a single sample sequenced in a study of T cells and Merkel cell carcinoma outcomes. Assay: immunoSEQ multiplex PCR; the TCRdb copy retains only in-frame clones and omits some. The sample contains more than 7,500 clones, about 85% of which appear only once. Sequencing input: tumor tissue from Merkel cell carcinoma. These receptors originate from a human donor with Merkel cell carcinoma.

The chain recombines TRBV7-2 with TRBJ2-3; D is possibly TRBD2 (6 bases). CDR3 length: 16 amino acids. The V and J ends lost 3 bases and 0 bases respectively, with 13 bases between them. The V gene's germline CDR1 is SGHTA and CDR2 FQGNSA. This chain's CDR3 is CASSFRGGVSTDTQYF. CDR3 bases: TGTGCCAGCAGCTTTAGGGGCGGGGTGAGCACAGATACGCAGTATTTT.

This clone has a handful of counts. The rearrangement links TRBV2 to TRBJ2-5; D is possibly TRBD1 or TRBD2 (5 bases each). Trimming pared 10 bases from V and 1 base from J, leaving 10 bases between. Germline CDR1 reads SNHLY; CDR2 reads FYNNEI. CDR3 length equals 12 residues. This CDR3 is CATGAGQETQYF. DNA for the CDR3: TGTGCCACCGGGGCGGGCCAAGAGACCCAGTACTTC.

This sequence joins TRBV10-2 and TRBJ1-6; TRBD1 aligns across 11 bases. The CDR3 is 14 residues long. Germline CDR1 is WSHSY and CDR2 is SAAADI. Trimming cost V 4 bases and J 16 bases; bases outside gene matches: 9. The CDR3 spells CASSVLGQGVFLHF. The CDR3 nucleotides read TGCGCCAGCAGTGTCCTGGGACAGGGGGTATTTCTCCACTTT.

The chain has TRBV28 and TRBJ1-6; 7 bases line up with TRBD1. V lost 8 bases to trimming and J lost 5 bases; unmatched junction nucleotides: 3. CDR3 length: 13 amino acids. Germline CDR1 reads MDHEN; CDR2 reads SYDVKM. As DNA, the CDR3 is TGTGCCAGCCGACAGGGTAATAATTCACCCCTCCACTTT. Residues: CASRQGNNSPLHF.

The chain has TRBV27 and TRBJ1-2; TRBD1 is a possible D gene (6 bases). Germline V gene data show CDR1 as MNHEY and CDR2 as SMNVEV (reference sequence). Trimming left V 6 bases short and J 6 bases short, with 20 bases between. This CDR3 is built from 15 residues. CDR3 in amino acids: CASSPGQRVGDGYTF. The CDR3 DNA reads TGTGCCAGCAGCCCCGGACAGAGAGTAGGGGATGGCTACACCTTC.

The chain combines TRBV11-2 with TRBJ1-6; D possibly corresponds to TRBD1 (5 bases). The germline CDR1 and CDR2 sequences are SGHAT and FQNNGV. V was pared by 3 bases and J by 9 bases, with 9 bases between. There are 13 residues in the CDR3. As DNA, the CDR3 is TGTGCCAGCAGCTTGGGACCGACTTCACCCCTCCACTTT. Translated, it gives CASSLGPTSPLHF.

There are a few counts of this clone. The genes are TRBV6-1 and TRBJ1-1; unclear D gene. Trimming stripped 5 bases from V and 5 bases from J, with 12 bases between. Germline CDR1 and CDR2: MNHNS and SASEGT. The CDR3 runs to 13 residues. CDR3 bases: TGTGCCAGCAGTCTCTACAGCGGGACTGAAGCTTTCTTT. Translating it yields CASSLYSGTEAFF.

The chain joins TRBV7-7 to TRBJ2-3; TRBD2 matches 7 bases. Germline-derived CDR1 and CDR2 are SSHAT and FNYEAQ (reference sequence). The length of the CDR3 is 14 residues. Trimming took 0 bases from V and 4 from J; bases not matched to a gene: 1. CDR3 in amino acids: CASSLAGGADTQYF. The CDR3, as DNA: TGTGCCAGCAGCTTAGCTGGGGGGGCAGATACGCAGTATTTT.

CDR3 sequence reads: CASSAWTREGTQYF. CDR3 nucleotides: TGCGCCAGCAGCGCCTGGACTAGGGAGGGGACCCAGTACTTC. The V call is TRBV5-1, the J call TRBJ2-5; TRBD2 aligns across 7 bases. Germline V gene sequence: CDR1 SGHRS, CDR2 YFSETQ. Losses at the gene ends were 4 bases for V and 7 bases for J; bases not matched to a gene: 10. This CDR3 region has 14 residues. Supplemented by reference TRBV5-1 and TRBJ2-5, the full variable domain reads KAGVTQTPRYLIKTRGQQVTLSCSPISGHRSVSWYQQTPGQGLQFLFEYFSETQRNKGNFPGRFSGRQFSNSRSEMNVSTLELGDSALYLCASSAWTREGTQYFGPGTRLLVL.

This sequence joins TRBV18 and TRBJ2-1; no clear D gene. Germline assignment: CDR1 KGHSH and CDR2 LQKENI. CDR3 size: 15 residues. The V and J ends lost 3 bases and 0 bases respectively, with 9 bases between them. The CDR3 reads CASSPGRSSYNEQFF. CDR3 bases: TGTGCCAGCTCACCGGGTCGGAGCTCCTACAATGAGCAGTTCTTC. Supplemented by reference TRBV18 and TRBJ2-1, the full variable domain reads NAGVMQNPRHLVRRRGQEARLRCSPMKGHSHVYWYRQLPEEGLKFMVYLQKENIIDESGMPKERFSAEFPKEGPSILRIQQVVRGDSAAYFCASSPGRSSYNEQFFGPGTRLTVL.

V usage is TRBV18 and J usage is TRBJ1-6, with D hard to call. The CDR3 loop spans 15 amino acids. Trimming shortened V by 6 bases and J by 6 bases, and 15 bases separated the two germline ends. Germline-derived CDR1 and CDR2 are KGHSH and LQKENI. The CDR3 nucleotides read TGTGCCAGCTCTCAATCGGGCCACCTTAATTCACCCCTCCACTTT. This sequence encodes CASSQSGHLNSPLHF.

V is TRBV7-9 and J is TRBJ2-7, with 8 bases matching TRBD1. The CDR3 is 14 residues long. The junction had 5 bases not matched to a gene; V was cut back by 5 bases and J by 2 bases. Germline V gene sequence: CDR1 SEHNR, CDR2 FQNEAQ (reference sequence). The CDR3 coding sequence is TGTGCCAGCAGCATAGGACAGGGCGCCTACGAGCAGTACTTC. Translating gives CASSIGQGAYEQYF.

This chain uses TRBV7-2 with TRBJ1-2; tentative D call: TRBD1 (6 bases). V shed 10 bases and J shed 1 base, with 13 bases lying between them. This CDR3 region has 13 residues. Germline values: CDR1 SGHTA, CDR2 FQGNSA. CDR3 sequence (DNA): TGTGCCATTGAGGGGGTGTTTAACTATGGCTACACCTTC. Translation gives CAIEGVFNYGYTF.

This chain uses TRBV5-1 with TRBJ1-4; 11 bases match TRBD1. With 4 bases clipped from V and 0 bases from J, the junction kept 8 bases outside the gene matches. From germline, CDR1 is SGHRS and CDR2 YFSETQ. The CDR3 is made up of 18 amino acids. This CDR3 reads CASSPGTGGRATNEKLFF. The CDR3 DNA sequence: TGCGCCAGCAGCCCAGGGACAGGGGGACGTGCAACTAATGAAAAACTGTTTTTT.

The chain has TRBV18 and TRBJ1-4, with D unclear. The CDR3 has 13 amino acids. Germline CDR1 KGHSH, CDR2 LQKENI. Between the trimmed V and J ends, which lost 6 bases and 8 bases, there was a span of 13 bases. In DNA form, the CDR3 reads TGTGCCAGCTCCCCTAGTGGTGTCGAAAAACTGTTTTTT. This gives the protein CASSPSGVEKLFF.

The chain joins TRBV4-1 to TRBJ1-2; no reliable D call. Germline values: CDR1 MGHRA, CDR2 YSYEKL. This CDR3 contains 16 residues. Trimming removed 0 bases from V and 1 base from J, with 12 bases in between. CDR3 loop: CASSQDLGLLNYGYTF. CDR3 nucleotide sequence: TGCGCCAGCAGCCAAGATCTCGGTTTACTTAACTATGGCTACACCTTC.

This chain connects TRBV19 to TRBJ1-5, with 7 positions matching TRBD1. V dropped 4 bases and J dropped 5; count of bases not matched to a gene: 2. The germline V gene has CDR1 LNHDA and CDR2 SQIVND (reference sequence). The CDR3 has 13 amino acids. As DNA, the CDR3 is TGTGCCAGTAGTACCCAGGGGGATCAGCCCCAGCATTTT. Protein product: CASSTQGDQPQHF.